The 23 T cell receptor beta chains given below trace back to one sample, sequenced in a study of Graves' ophthalmopathy and Graves' hyperthyroidism. TCR beta CDR3 amplification used RNA transcripts. RT-PCR with HTBI primers came first, then second-round multiplex PCR. Using its own MiXCR run on the multiplex PCR reads, TCRdb lists one record per CDR3 protein. This table holds a few hundred thousand distinct CDR3 sequences, roughly 15% found once. Sequencing was carried out using peripheral blood. The receptors originated from an adult woman with stable Graves' hyperthyroidism.

This clonotype has only a few counts. The V call is TRBV6-2 or TRBV6-3, the J call TRBJ2-5; D unclear. Germline V gene lookup returns CDR1 MNHEY and CDR2 SVGEGT. The ends were cut back, 7 bases at V and 4 bases at J, with 13 bases in the middle. CDR3 length: 13 residues. The CDR3 DNA reads TGTGCCAGCACCGCCTTCACTGGAGAGACCCAGTACTTC. Translated: CASTAFTGETQYF.

This chain uses TRBV10-3 with TRBJ1-5; D is unresolved. Germline V gene sequence: CDR1 ENHRY, CDR2 SYGVKD. This CDR3 comprises 14 residues. V lost 0 bases and J 4 bases, leaving 7 bases between the germline ends. The CDR3 coding sequence is TGTGCCATCAGTGAGTCGGAGAGGAATCAGCCCCAGCATTTT. This sequence encodes CAISESERNQPQHF.

The V and J genes are TRBV27 and TRBJ1-2; TRBD1 agrees at 7 bases. The V gene's germline CDR1 is MNHEY and CDR2 SMNVEV (reference sequence). The V gene end was trimmed by 3 bases and the J gene end by 3 bases; junction bases not matched to a gene: 4. The CDR3 covers 14 residues. CDR3 in DNA: TGTGCCAGCAGTTTTTTCGACAGGGACTATGGCTACACCTTC. Amino acids: CASSFFDRDYGYTF.

Ten or more counts support this clonotype. This sequence joins TRBV20-1 and TRBJ2-3; no definite D call. Trimming pared 0 bases from V and 0 bases from J, leaving 13 bases between. Germline values: CDR1 DFQATT, CDR2 SNEGSKA (reference sequence). The CDR3 runs to 16 residues. Written as DNA, the CDR3 is TGCAGTGCTAGAGATCTGACGGAACCTAGCACAGATACGCAGTATTTT. Amino acids: CSARDLTEPSTDTQYF.

This clonotype came up many times. The chain uses TRBV4-1 and TRBJ1-6; 7 positions agree with TRBD1. The germline gives CDR1 MGHRA, CDR2 YSYEKL. With 3 bases clipped from V and 5 bases from J, the junction kept 4 bases outside the gene matches. The CDR3 has 15 amino acids. CDR3 in DNA: TGCGCCAGCAGCCACCCCAGGGGGAATAATTCACCCCTCCACTTT. It specifies CASSHPRGNNSPLHF.

About this clonotype: It may be a read error: a sequence one base away is much more abundant. The V gene is TRBV27, the J gene TRBJ2-5; 12 bases are a match to TRBD2. Germline trimming cut 7 bases from V and 5 bases from J; bases unmatched to any gene: 11. Germline CDR1 reads MNHEY; CDR2 reads SMNVEV (reference sequence). The CDR3 is made up of 16 amino acids. The CDR3 protein is CASTGASGRGRETQYF. CDR3 in DNA: TGTGCCAGCACAGGGGCTAGCGGGAGGGGTAGGGAGACCCAGTACTTC.

The sample holds many counts of this clonotype. This chain connects TRBV6-1 to TRBJ2-2; 8 bases map to TRBD1. V lost 5 bases, J lost 8 bases, and 7 bases stayed unmatched. The V gene's germline CDR1 is MNHNS and CDR2 SASEGT. The CDR3 has 14 amino acids. CDR3 DNA sequence: TGTGCCAGCAGTCATAGGACAGGGTCGGGGGAGCTGTTTTTT. This translates into CASSHRTGSGELFF.

The chain is built from TRBV6-9 and TRBJ2-4, with D tentatively TRBD1 or TRBD2 (6 bases each). CDR1 and CDR2 (germline): MNHGY, SVAAGI. V shed 4 bases and J shed 8 bases, with 9 bases lying between them. The CDR3 extends over 12 amino acids. This chain's CDR3 is CASSSRGDIQYF. The CDR3 DNA is TGTGCCAGCAGTTCTAGGGGGGACATTCAGTACTTC.

This clonotype has ten or more counts. This rearrangement joins TRBV6-5 to TRBJ2-7, with 7 nucleotides matching TRBD2. Germline CDR1 and CDR2: MNHEY and SVGAGI. V was pared by 2 bases and J by 1 base, with 2 bases of the junction left unmatched. This CDR3 contains 14 residues. In nucleotides, the CDR3 is TGTGCCAGCAGTTACGGGCGGGAGTCCTACGAGCAGTACTTC. Translation: CASSYGRESYEQYF.

This clonotype appeared many times. The chain recombines TRBV30 with TRBJ1-5; 7 bases are a match to TRBD1. V was pared by 3 bases and J by 2 bases, with 13 bases of the junction left unmatched. Germline V lookup: CDR1 GTSNPN, CDR2 SVGIG (reference sequence). The CDR3 runs 17 residues. The CDR3 spells CAWSPHRGVWGNQPQHF. The DNA of the CDR3 is TGTGCCTGGAGCCCTCACAGGGGCGTTTGGGGCAATCAGCCCCAGCATTTT.

This clonotype appeared many times. This chain links TRBV5-1 with TRBJ2-5; 10 bases agree with TRBD2. V lost 4 bases and J lost 5; bases outside the gene matches: 14. The CDR3 spans 17 residues. Looked up from germline, CDR1 is SGHRS and CDR2 is YFSETQ. The CDR3 DNA follows: TGCGCCAGCAGCCAGACTAGCGGGCGAGTTGGGGTTGAGACCCAGTACTTC. It specifies CASSQTSGRVGVETQYF.

The chain uses TRBV10-1 and TRBJ2-1; possibly TRBD2 for D (5 bases). Germline V gene lookup returns CDR1 WNHNN and CDR2 SYGVQD (reference sequence). The CDR3 loop spans 14 amino acids. V lost 9 bases and J lost 3, with 15 bases in between. DNA for the CDR3: TGCGCCAGTAAACTAGAGGCCCTCTACAATGAGCAGTTCTTC. Its translation: CASKLEALYNEQFF.

This clonotype was detected ten times or more. The genes are TRBV7-9 and TRBJ2-7; no firm D call. The V end lost 1 base, the J end lost 0 bases, and 13 bases lay between the germline ends. Germline CDR1 SEHNR, CDR2 FQNEAQ (reference sequence). CDR3 size: 16 residues. This CDR3 reads CASSLVRPQSSYEQYF. CDR3 bases: TGTGCCAGCAGCTTAGTTCGGCCTCAGAGCTCCTACGAGCAGTACTTC.

This chain connects TRBV30 to TRBJ2-7; 7 bases are a match to TRBD1. The CDR3 extends over 11 amino acids. V trimming: 5 bases; J trimming: 5 bases; junction bases outside the gene matches: 3. Germline V gene data show CDR1 as GTSNPN and CDR2 as SVGIG (reference sequence). The CDR3 coding sequence is TGTGCCTGGGGAGACAGGGACGAGCAGTACTTC. Protein product: CAWGDRDEQYF.

This clonotype was observed at least ten times. The chain joins TRBV4-1 to TRBJ2-7; D uncertain. Germline V CDR1 and CDR2: MGHRA, YSYEKL. V lost 2 bases and J 5 bases, leaving 13 bases between the germline ends. This CDR3 spans 14 amino acids. CDR3 sequence reads: CASSQNVARNEQYF. Here the CDR3 DNA reads TGCGCCAGCAGCCAAAACGTGGCTAGGAACGAGCAGTACTTC.

In its sample, this clonotype was seen many times. CDR3 bases: TGTGCCAGCAGTTACTTCGGGGATGGGACTGAAGCTTTCTTT. Its translation: CASSYFGDGTEAFF. The rearrangement links TRBV6-5 to TRBJ1-1; D is undetermined. V lost 1 base and J lost 5, with 11 bases in between. Germline V gene data show CDR1 as MNHEY and CDR2 as SVGAGI. The length of the CDR3 is 14 residues.

This clonotype was picked up a small number of times. Likely a read error: the CDR3 ends without its conserved phenylalanine or tryptophan. The gene calls are TRBV20-1 and TRBJ1-2; 8 bases line up with TRBD1. J was trimmed by 1 base and V by 6 bases; bases with no gene match: 10. The germline gives CDR1 DFQATT, CDR2 SNEGSKA (reference sequence). CDR3 length: 15 amino acids. This CDR3 reads CSAPPWDRINYGYTL. The CDR3 DNA reads as TGCAGTGCCCCCCCCTGGGACAGGATTAACTATGGCTACACCCTC.

The gene calls are TRBV6-7 and TRBJ2-7; TRBD1 might be the D (5 bases). TRBV6-7 is marked as an open reading frame, function uncertain. This CDR3 contains 14 residues. The V and J ends lost 6 bases and 3 bases respectively, with 15 bases between them. The CDR3 spells CASSQDSLGYEQYF. In DNA form, the CDR3 reads TGTGCCAGCAGCCAAGACAGCCTCGGCTACGAGCAGTACTTC.

This clonotype has at least ten counts. The gene calls are TRBV28 and TRBJ2-7; TRBD1 might be the D (5 bases). This CDR3 has 14 residues. V was trimmed by 4 bases and J by 0 bases, leaving 10 bases between them. Per the germline V gene, CDR1 is MDHEN and CDR2 is SYDVKM. CDR3 amino acids: CASSSPRDSYEQYF. The CDR3 nucleotides are TGTGCCAGCAGTTCCCCCAGGGACTCCTACGAGCAGTACTTC.

This clonotype was detected a few times. It may be a read error: a sequence one base away is much more abundant. This CDR3 is missing its conserved last phenylalanine or tryptophan, likely due to a read error. The J gene is TRBJ1-1, the V gene TRBV12-3 or TRBV12-4; perhaps TRBD1 as D (6 bases). Deletions cut 5 bases from V and 1 base from J, with 14 bases between. This CDR3 has 15 residues. The CDR3 loop reads CASSPRGGGNTEAFS. The CDR3, as DNA: TGTGCCAGCAGTCCCCGCGGGGGCGGGAACACTGAAGCTTTCTCT.

This clonotype came up many times. This chain uses TRBV6-5 with TRBJ2-7; D might be TRBD1 (7 bases). Trimming removed 0 bases from V and 2 bases from J, with 17 bases in between. CDR3 size: 17 residues. Germline-derived CDR1 and CDR2 are MNHEY and SVGAGI. This CDR3 reads CASSYSGQGGSTYEQYF. The CDR3, as DNA: TGTGCCAGCAGTTACTCGGGGCAGGGGGGATCCACCTACGAGCAGTACTTC.

As concerns this clonotype: The junction differs from germline at one of its ends, possibly a read error. Written as DNA, the CDR3 is TGCAGTGCCCCCGAAACAGGGAACACCGGGGAGCTGTTTTTC. Translation: CSAPETGNTGELFF. The genes are TRBV20-1 and TRBJ2-2; a possible D gene is TRBD1 (6 bases). Germline-derived CDR1 and CDR2 are DFQATT and SNEGSKA (reference sequence). This CDR3 is built from 14 residues.

This clonotype came up many times. The J gene is TRBJ2-7, the V gene TRBV12-3 or TRBV12-4; D call uncertain. The length of the CDR3 is 13 residues. Trimming left V 8 bases short and J 4 bases short, with 15 bases between. CDR3 amino acids: CASRRARGYEQYF. CDR3 DNA sequence: TGTGCCAGCCGAAGAGCTCGCGGATACGAGCAGTACTTC.